The present entry profiles one T cell receptor beta chain with its context. PCR involved 60 Vbeta and 13 Jbeta primers. Some clones are missing from TCRdb's copy, which holds only in-frame ones; the method was immunoSEQ multiplex PCR. The sample gives under 200,000 clones, 76% of which show up once; 0.6% to 0.95% is in the top ten. These data are taken from a study of cytomegalovirus exposure and HLA in healthy donors. Study information: Drawn from HLA-typed donors, approximately 86 million unique TCRs were held in an early data release.

The CDR3 loop spans 13 amino acids. Trimming removed 3 bases from V and 8 bases from J, with 14 bases in between. Per germline, CDR1 SGDLS and CDR2 YYNGEE. This receptor was identified in a female donor in good health and CMV-seronegative. The V gene is TRBV9, the J gene TRBJ1-2; D is possibly TRBD1 (5 bases). Sequencing used PBMCs. CDR3 sequence: CASSAGVGAGYTF. CDR3 DNA sequence: TGTGCCAGCAGCGCGGGGGTCGGGGCGGGCTACACCTTC. The variable domain in full, completed from reference TRBV9 and TRBJ1-2, reads DSGVTQTPKHLITATGQRVTLRCSPRSGDLSVYWYQQSLDQGLQFLIQYYNGEERAKGNILERFSAQQFPDLHSELNLSSLELGDSALYFCASSAGVGAGYTFGSGTRLTVV.